One and the same sample provided the 8 T cell receptor beta chains below, sequenced in a study of T cell repertoires in cytomegalovirus infection. These TCRs' antigens remain unknown. A single record per CDR3 protein comes from TCRdb applying MiXCR to the reads. The table shows about 310,000 distinct CDR3 sequences, with approximately 25% occurring only once. The sample here was cultured PBMCs, taken from culture after CMV antigen stimulation. These receptors came from a human donor in good health (CMV status not recorded). Some clones in this sample may be carry-over from other donors' samples.

This clonotype came up a few times. The rearrangement joins TRBV7-6 to TRBJ2-1; the D is unclear. V dropped 2 bases and J dropped 6 bases, with 17 bases sitting between them. The CDR3 covers 16 residues. Per the germline V gene, CDR1 is SGHVS and CDR2 is FNYEAQ. CDR3 sequence reads: CASSLSVSRVINEQFF. DNA of the CDR3: TGTGCCAGCAGCTTATCAGTCAGTAGGGTGATCAATGAGCAGTTCTTC.

This clonotype was counted only a few times. The chain combines TRBV2 with TRBJ2-5, with a weak D call TRBD1 (7 bases). From germline, CDR1 is SNHLY and CDR2 FYNNEI. CDR3 length equals 13 residues. Between the trimmed V and J ends, which lost 10 bases and 4 bases, there was a span of 16 bases. CDR3 nucleotide sequence: TGTGCCACCCTGGGGCAGGGGGGAGAGACCCAGTACTTC. Residues: CATLGQGGETQYF.

This chain uses TRBV28 with TRBJ2-7; 8 nucleotides line up with TRBD1. The CDR3 is made up of 14 amino acids. Trimming took 8 bases from V and 2 from J; bases not matched to a gene: 8. CDR1 is MDHEN, CDR2 SYDVKM, per germline. The CDR3 reads CASGRTGIPYEQYF. The CDR3 DNA follows: TGTGCCAGCGGACGGACAGGGATCCCCTACGAGCAGTACTTC.

The table lists this clonotype with a few counts. One end of the junction does not line up with germline, which may come from a read error. The V gene is TRBV7-8, the J gene TRBJ2-5; 10 positions agree with TRBD2. Germline CDR1 and CDR2: SGHVS and FQNEAQ. This CDR3 contains 14 residues. The CDR3 reads CASSLEGSSGSLDF. Written as DNA, the CDR3 is TGTGCCAGCAGCTTAGAAGGCTCTAGCGGGAGTTTGGACTTC.

This clonotype was counted between two and nine times. This rearrangement joins TRBV6-1 to TRBJ2-1, with TRBD2 matching 9 bases. CDR1 is MNHNS and CDR2 is SASEGT in the germline V gene. This CDR3 has 18 amino acids. J lost 5 bases, V lost 3 bases, and 14 bases had no gene match. As DNA, the CDR3 is TGTGCCAGCAGTGAGGGGCGCCCTTTTAGCGGGAGAAACAATGAGCAGTTCTTC. Protein sequence: CASSEGRPFSGRNNEQFF.

This chain uses TRBV12-3 or TRBV12-4 with TRBJ1-1; D remains unclear. The CDR3 loop spans 13 amino acids. V was pared by 6 bases and J by 2 bases, with 10 bases between. The DNA of the CDR3 is TGTGCCAGCAGCCAGCAACCTAACACTGAAGCTTTCTTT. Translated: CASSQQPNTEAFF.

In DNA, the CDR3 is TGTGCCAGCAGTCATCACAGGGGGCAAGGCTATGGCTACACCTTC. This codes for CASSHHRGQGYGYTF. This sequence joins TRBV6-8 and TRBJ1-2; 9 positions agree with TRBD1. Germline CDR1 MNHGY, CDR2 SAAAGT. This CDR3 region has 15 residues. Germline trimming cut 5 bases from V and 4 bases from J; bases unmatched to any gene: 8.

The chain combines TRBV5-1 with TRBJ2-7; the match to TRBD1 covers 11 bases. The CDR3 has 13 amino acids. CDR1 is SGHRS, CDR2 YFSETQ, per germline. The CDR3 protein is CASSYTGTGGFDV. The CDR3 DNA follows: TGCGCCAGCTCTTACACCGGGACAGGGGGTTTTGACGTC.